Each of the 7 T cell receptor beta chains below was sequenced from the same sample in a study of blood T cell repertoires in COVID-19. Clones were read by immunoSEQ multiplex PCR, and TCRdb kept only the in-frame ones, dropping some. The table shows fewer than 500,000 clones, with 80% to 90% occurring only once. Sequencing input: peripheral blood. The receptors here all came from a woman aged 25 to 45 with acute or convalescent COVID-19.

This sequence joins TRBV27 and TRBJ2-7, with a weak D call TRBD2 (7 bases). V was cut by 8 bases and J by 5 bases, with 10 bases left in between. The CDR3 is 11 residues long. The germline V gene encodes CDR1 MNHEY and CDR2 SMNVEV (reference sequence). CDR3 sequence (DNA): TGTGCCAGCCGGGGGGCAGACGAGCAGTACTTC. This sequence encodes CASRGADEQYF.

A remark on this clone: Other DNA sequences in the same sample also yield this CDR3. The V call is TRBV28, the J call TRBJ2-7; TRBD1 is a possible D gene (6 bases). CDR1 is MDHEN and CDR2 is SYDVKM in the germline V gene. The CDR3 has 13 residues. V lost 4 bases, J lost 2 bases, and 9 bases lay in between. CDR3: CASSSGQPYEQYF. CDR3 nucleotide sequence: TGTGCCAGCAGTTCAGGACAGCCCTACGAGCAGTACTTC.

The chain carries TRBV7-6 and TRBJ2-7, with 10 bases matching TRBD1. Trimming removed 1 base from V and 7 bases from J; junction bases left unmatched: 7. The CDR3 is made up of 15 amino acids. CDR1 SGHVS and CDR2 FNYEAQ come from the germline V gene. The DNA of the CDR3 is TGTGCCAGCAGCTTAGGACAGGGGGCGCGGTGGGAGCAGTACTTC. As protein: CASSLGQGARWEQYF.

The chain joins TRBV28 to TRBJ1-2; the D is unclear. The germline gives CDR1 MDHEN, CDR2 SYDVKM. Trimming cost V 6 bases and J 6 bases, with 17 bases left between them. CDR3 length equals 14 residues. DNA for the CDR3: TGTGCCAGCAGCTCGTCGGGTGTAAGTGATGGCTACACCTTC. Translated, it gives CASSSSGVSDGYTF.

The count of this clone is one. Compared with germline, one end of the junction differs, possibly owing to a read error. The chain is built from TRBV3-1 (or the pseudogene TRBV3-2) and TRBJ2-5, with D hard to call. Germline CDR1 LGHDT, CDR2 YNNKEL (reference sequence). This CDR3 contains 12 residues. DNA for the CDR3: TGTGCCAGCAGCCAAGGCCAAGCGACCCAGTACTTC. It encodes CASSQGQATQYF.

The chain has TRBV7-6 and TRBJ2-3; D is undetermined. Looked up from germline, CDR1 is SGHVS and CDR2 is FNYEAQ. The CDR3 totals 15 residues. The V end was cut by 2 bases, the J end by 2 bases, with 11 bases between. In DNA form, the CDR3 reads TGTGCCAGCAGCTTATTTTCCGGTACCACAGATACGCAGTATTTT. It encodes CASSLFSGTTDTQYF.

The V gene is TRBV9, the J gene TRBJ1-1; D may be TRBD1 (5 bases). V shed 0 bases and J shed 7 bases, with 13 bases lying between them. The CDR3 extends over 14 amino acids. Germline V gives CDR1 SGDLS, CDR2 YYNGEE. Written as DNA, the CDR3 is TGTGCCAGCAGCGTAGGTTTGGACACGGGTGAAGCTTTCTTT. This codes for CASSVGLDTGEAFF.